The 32 T cell receptor beta chains below come from one sample, sequenced in a study of blood T cell repertoires in COVID-19. Method: immunoSEQ multiplex PCR; TCRdb's copy keeps in-frame clones and lacks some. The table has about 230,000 clones, less than 90% seen once. The sequencing input was peripheral blood. The receptors here all came from a woman in her seventies with active or convalescent COVID-19.

This sequence joins TRBV18 and TRBJ2-5; unclear D gene. Trimming left V 0 bases short and J 1 base short, with 3 bases between. Germline assignment: CDR1 KGHSH and CDR2 LQKENI. The CDR3 has 13 amino acids. The CDR3 loop reads CASSPPIQETQYF. CDR3 sequence (DNA): TGTGCCAGCTCACCACCTATCCAAGAGACCCAGTACTTC.

The V and J genes are TRBV11-2 and TRBJ2-2; a weak D match, TRBD1 (6 bases). Trimming shortened V by 4 bases and J by 1 base, and 7 bases separated the two germline ends. This CDR3 has 14 amino acids. Germline CDR1 and CDR2: SGHAT and FQNNGV. CDR3 nucleotide sequence: TGTGCCAGCAGCTCAGGGGTGAACACCGGGGAGCTGTTTTTT. Translation: CASSSGVNTGELFF. Together with reference TRBV11-2 and TRBJ2-2, the CDR3 gives the full variable domain: EAGVAQSPRYKIIEKRQSVAFWCNPISGHATLYWYQQILGQGPKLLIQFQNNGVVDDSQLPKDRFSAERLKGVDSTLKIQPAKLEDSAVYLCASSSGVNTGELFFGEGSRLTVL.

The chain recombines TRBV28 with TRBJ1-3; D is unresolved. This CDR3 has 15 amino acids. V shed 2 bases and J shed 2 bases, with 10 bases lying between them. Germline CDR1 and CDR2: MDHEN and SYDVKM. CDR3: CASSLPPGTGNTIYF. CDR3 nucleotide sequence: TGTGCCAGCAGTTTACCTCCCGGGACTGGAAACACCATATATTTT.

This chain uses TRBV10-2 with TRBJ2-3; a possible D gene is TRBD2 (6 bases). V was pared by 4 bases and J by 4 bases, with 15 bases between. CDR1 is WSHSY and CDR2 is SAAADI in the germline V gene. This CDR3 is 15 amino acids long. The CDR3 is CASSARLGGADTQYF. CDR3 bases: TGCGCCAGCAGTGCTCGCCTAGGAGGGGCAGATACGCAGTATTTT.

This clone was counted once. The J gene is TRBJ2-1, the V gene TRBV6-6, with D possibly being TRBD1 (5 bases). Trimming shortened V by 5 bases and J by 0 bases, and 8 bases separated the two germline ends. Germline assignment: CDR1 MNHNY and CDR2 SVGAGI (reference sequence). The CDR3 contains 14 residues. The CDR3 here is CASSDSVSYNEQFF. CDR3 bases: TGTGCCAGCAGTGACAGCGTCTCCTACAATGAGCAGTTCTTC.

The chain joins TRBV2 to TRBJ1-6; 8 nucleotides match TRBD1. V lost 8 bases, J lost 10 bases, and 7 bases stayed unmatched. Germline assignment: CDR1 SNHLY and CDR2 FYNNEI. This CDR3 contains 13 residues. In DNA, the CDR3 is TGTGCCAGCTACGGACAGGGCGGCTCACCCCTCCACTTT. Translating gives CASYGQGGSPLHF.

CDR3 DNA sequence: TGCGCCAGCAGCCGACAGGGCCCGATCCAAGAGACCCAGTACTTC. Translation gives CASSRQGPIQETQYF. This chain uses TRBV5-1 with TRBJ2-5, with 7 bases lining up with TRBD1. The V gene end was trimmed by 4 bases and the J gene end by 1 base; junction bases not matched to a gene: 7. The CDR3 sequence is 15 residues long. Per the germline V gene, CDR1 is SGHRS and CDR2 is YFSETQ.

This clone was observed a handful of times. The chain couples TRBV6-5 to TRBJ1-1; D is unresolved. Germline CDR1 reads MNHEY; CDR2 reads SVGAGI. V was clipped by 6 bases and J by 0 bases, with 14 bases between them. The CDR3 covers 15 residues. CDR3 sequence: CASSYRNQVNTEAFF. For the CDR3, the DNA is TGTGCCAGCAGCTATAGGAATCAGGTGAACACTGAAGCTTTCTTT.

The table lists this clone with a few counts. The rearrangement links TRBV30 to TRBJ1-1; D gene ambiguous. CDR1 is GTSNPN and CDR2 is SVGIG in the germline V gene (reference sequence). Deletions cut 0 bases from V and 4 bases from J, with 9 bases between. The CDR3 covers 13 residues. The DNA for the CDR3 is TGTGCCTGGAGTGTACTTCCGGGCACTGAAGCTTTCTTT. Translating gives CAWSVLPGTEAFF.

This chain connects TRBV28 to TRBJ2-7; 7 bases are shared with TRBD1. Germline CDR1 and CDR2: MDHEN and SYDVKM. The CDR3 is made up of 13 amino acids. V shed 6 bases, J shed 4 bases, and the junction held 6 bases outside the gene matches. The CDR3 DNA sequence: TGTGCCAGCAGGTCCGGGACAGCATACGAGCAGTACTTC. It codes for CASRSGTAYEQYF.

There are many counts of this clone. Other DNA sequences in the sample encode the same CDR3. The chain is built from TRBV5-4 and TRBJ2-5, with D tentatively TRBD2 (6 bases). Trimming took 5 bases from V and 2 from J, leaving 13 bases between them. CDR1 SGHNT and CDR2 YYREEE come from the germline V gene (reference sequence). The CDR3 loop spans 14 amino acids. The CDR3 here is CASSSGGTQETQYF. The CDR3 DNA reads as TGTGCCAGCAGTTCCGGCGGGACTCAAGAGACCCAGTACTTC.

The J gene is TRBJ1-6, the V gene TRBV7-9; TRBD1 agrees at 7 bases. The CDR3 is 14 amino acids. Germline loops: CDR1 SEHNR, CDR2 FQNEAQ (reference sequence). The V segment lost 4 bases and the J segment 5 bases; nucleotides outside the gene matches: 2. The CDR3 DNA reads as TGTGCCAGCAGCTCGGGACAGAATAATTCACCCCTCCACTTT. Amino acids: CASSSGQNNSPLHF.

This chain connects TRBV12-3 or TRBV12-4 to TRBJ1-5, with D hard to call. CDR3 length: 12 amino acids. Trimming shortened V by 6 bases and J by 9 bases, and 12 bases separated the two germline ends. The CDR3 here is CASSRVSRPQHF. As DNA, the CDR3 is TGTGCCAGCAGCCGAGTGTCGAGGCCCCAGCATTTT.

CDR3: CASSGGGLRGPQHF. For the CDR3, the DNA is TGTGCCAGCAGCGGAGGGGGCCTACGAGGGCCCCAGCATTTT. The V and J genes are TRBV27 and TRBJ1-5; 7 bases map to TRBD1. Unmatched junction bases numbered 11, after V lost 6 bases and J lost 9 bases. The CDR3 is 14 residues long. Germline V lookup: CDR1 MNHEY, CDR2 SMNVEV (reference sequence).

The chain links TRBV7-9 to TRBJ2-7; D remains unclear. The CDR3 length is 12 residues. Germline CDR1 is SEHNR and CDR2 is FQNEAQ (reference sequence). V was pared by 5 bases and J by 1 base, with 6 bases between. CDR3 nucleotides: TGTGCCAGCAGCCCGAGGTCCTACGAGCAGTACTTC. Its translation: CASSPRSYEQYF. The whole variable domain, remainder taken from reference TRBV7-9 and TRBJ2-7, is DTGVSQNPRHKITKRGQNVTFRCDPISEHNRLYWYRQTLGQGPEFLTYFQNEAQLEKSRLLSDRFSAERPKGSFSTLEIQRTEQGDSAMYLCASSPRSYEQYFGPGTRLTVT.

The V call is TRBV24-1, the J call TRBJ2-1; 14 nucleotides line up with TRBD2. From germline, CDR1 is KGHDR and CDR2 SFDVKD. Unmatched junction bases numbered 6, after V lost 3 bases and J lost 9 bases. CDR3 length: 16 amino acids. The CDR3 nucleotides read TGTGCCACCAGTGATACGGGACTAGCGGGAGTGGGTGAGCAGTTCTTC. Its protein is CATSDTGLAGVGEQFF.

The genes are TRBV5-4 and TRBJ2-3; D perhaps matches TRBD1 (6 bases). The CDR3 extends over 15 amino acids. Germline V gene sequence: CDR1 SGHNT, CDR2 YYREEE (reference sequence). Trimming pared 4 bases from V and 3 bases from J, leaving 15 bases between. CDR3 sequence reads: CASSPGHLGTDTQYF. CDR3 sequence (DNA): TGTGCCAGCAGCCCGGGACATTTAGGAACAGATACGCAGTATTTT.

The chain combines TRBV7-9 with TRBJ1-1, with D uncertain. There are 15 residues in the CDR3. Germline loops: CDR1 SEHNR, CDR2 FQNEAQ (reference sequence). Trimming removed 5 bases from V and 1 base from J, with 14 bases in between. The CDR3 region is CASSKTGLPNTEAFF. CDR3 nucleotides: TGTGCCAGCAGCAAAACCGGACTCCCGAACACTGAAGCTTTCTTT.

The chain couples TRBV5-4 to TRBJ2-5, with TRBD1 matching 11 bases. V lost 4 bases and J lost 4; bases outside the gene matches: 6. The CDR3 totals 15 residues. The germline CDR1 and CDR2 sequences are SGHNT and YYREEE (reference sequence). The DNA for the CDR3 is TGTGCCAGCAGCCCACGGACAGGGGGCGTAGAGACCCAGTACTTC. This encodes CASSPRTGGVETQYF.

This chain links TRBV28 with TRBJ1-5; no clear D. In germline, CDR1 is MDHEN, CDR2 SYDVKM. Trimming pared 6 bases from V and 5 bases from J, leaving 17 bases between. The CDR3 length is 15 residues. Written as DNA, the CDR3 is TGTGCCAGCAGCCTCCCCCGGGGTAACTATCAGCCCCAGCATTTT. Translating it yields CASSLPRGNYQPQHF.

This clone was recorded only once. The rearrangement uses TRBV7-9 and TRBJ1-1; tentatively, D is TRBD1 (5 bases). This CDR3 is 13 amino acids long. V gave up 7 bases and J gave up 1 base, with 10 bases separating them. Per germline, CDR1 SEHNR and CDR2 FQNEAQ (reference sequence). This chain's CDR3 is CASNTQGNTEAFF. The CDR3 DNA reads as TGTGCCAGCAACACCCAGGGGAACACTGAAGCTTTCTTT. Full variable domain (rest looked up from reference TRBV7-9 and TRBJ1-1): DTGVSQNPRHKITKRGQNVTFRCDPISEHNRLYWYRQTLGQGPEFLTYFQNEAQLEKSRLLSDRFSAERPKGSFSTLEIQRTEQGDSAMYLCASNTQGNTEAFFGQGTRLTVV.

The rearrangement joins TRBV28 to TRBJ2-7, with a weak D call TRBD1 (6 bases). Trimming took off 4 bases at V and 3 bases at J, with 16 bases between the two ends. The CDR3 length is 15 residues. Germline-derived CDR1 and CDR2 are MDHEN and SYDVKM. In nucleotides, the CDR3 is TGTGCCAGCAGTTCCAGTTCGGGACAAAACTACGAGCAGTACTTC. It translates to CASSSSSGQNYEQYF. The full variable domain, in which reference TRBV28 and TRBJ2-7 provide the parts outside the CDR3, is DVKVTQSSRYLVKRTGEKVFLECVQDMDHENMFWYRQDPGLGLRLIYFSYDVKMKEKGDIPEGYSVSREKKERFSLILESASTNQTSMYLCASSSSSGQNYEQYFGPGTRLTVT.

The chain combines TRBV28 with TRBJ2-7; D is perhaps TRBD2 (6 bases). Trimming took 6 bases from V and 2 from J, leaving 14 bases between them. The CDR3 runs to 14 residues. Germline values: CDR1 MDHEN, CDR2 SYDVKM. Here the CDR3 DNA reads TGTGCCAGCAGAAACCAGGGACTTGCCTACGAGCAGTACTTC. Its translation is CASRNQGLAYEQYF.

The chain employs TRBV4-3 and TRBJ1-6; 7 bases agree with TRBD1. With V trimmed by 3 bases and J by 9 bases, 11 bases remained unmatched. Germline lookup yields CDR1 LGHNA and CDR2 YSLEER. The CDR3 extends over 16 amino acids. The CDR3 region is CASSQTLDRVGSPLHF. The DNA of the CDR3 is TGCGCCAGCAGCCAGACCTTAGACAGGGTGGGTTCACCCCTCCACTTT.

The CDR3: CASSESAGGQETQYF. The DNA for the CDR3 is TGCGCCAGCAGTGAGTCAGCGGGGGGGCAAGAGACCCAGTACTTC. V gene TRBV10-2 combines with J gene TRBJ2-5; TRBD2 agrees at 10 bases. V was pared by 0 bases and J by 2 bases, with 0 bases of the junction left unmatched. CDR3 length: 15 amino acids. From germline, CDR1 is WSHSY and CDR2 SAAADI.

This chain uses TRBV18 with TRBJ2-5; perhaps TRBD1 as D (6 bases). Per the germline V gene, CDR1 is KGHSH and CDR2 is LQKENI. The CDR3 is 13 amino acids. Trimming took off 3 bases at V and 5 bases at J, with 10 bases between the two ends. CDR3 DNA sequence: TGTGCCAGCTCACCCTACAGGGATGAGACCCAGTACTTC. It codes for CASSPYRDETQYF.

Here the CDR3 DNA reads TGCAGCGTTCTTGGACAGTTGGGTGAAAAACTGTTTTTT. As protein: CSVLGQLGEKLFF. This chain links TRBV29-1 with TRBJ1-4; D is possibly TRBD1 (6 bases). The CDR3 runs 13 residues. Germline CDR1 reads SQVTM; CDR2 reads ANQGSEA. V lost 5 bases to trimming and J lost 7 bases, with 14 bases between them. The full variable domain, rest sourced from reference TRBV29-1 and TRBJ1-4, is SAVISQKPSRDICQRGTSLTIQCQVDSQVTMMFWYRQQPGQSLTLIATANQGSEATYESGFVIDKFPISRPNLTFSTLTVSNMSPEDSSIYLCSVLGQLGEKLFFGSGTQLSVL.

The chain recombines TRBV19 with TRBJ1-5; no reliable D call. V lost 7 bases to trimming and J lost 5 bases, with 18 bases between them. This CDR3 comprises 15 residues. Germline assignment: CDR1 LNHDA and CDR2 SQIVND (reference sequence). Here the CDR3 reads CASTTPGVRDQPQHF. CDR3 DNA: TGTGCCAGTACCACGCCCGGGGTGAGGGATCAGCCCCAGCATTTT.

The chain has TRBV7-9 and TRBJ1-4; perhaps TRBD1 as D (5 bases). Per germline, CDR1 SEHNR and CDR2 FQNEAQ (reference sequence). The V and J ends lost 5 bases and 4 bases respectively, with 17 bases between them. CDR3 length equals 16 residues. In DNA, the CDR3 is TGTGCCAGCAGCCCACGCACGACAGCGCGTAATGAAAAACTGTTTTTT. Encoded protein: CASSPRTTARNEKLFF.

V is TRBV18 and J is TRBJ1-1; no reliable D call. This CDR3 spans 14 amino acids. CDR1 and CDR2 (germline): KGHSH, LQKENI. Deletions cut 3 bases from V and 3 bases from J, with 11 bases between. CDR3 sequence: CASSPGIPDTEAFF. The CDR3 DNA is TGTGCCAGCTCACCCGGGATCCCCGACACTGAAGCTTTCTTT.

The chain is built from TRBV11-2 and TRBJ1-5, with D hard to call. This CDR3 contains 12 residues. V gave up 4 bases and J gave up 2 bases, with 3 bases separating them. Germline V gives CDR1 SGHAT, CDR2 FQNNGV. The CDR3 reads CASSSGNQPQHF. The CDR3 bases are TGTGCCAGCAGCTCGGGCAATCAGCCCCAGCATTTT. The variable domain in full, with the rest retrieved from reference TRBV11-2 and TRBJ1-5, is EAGVAQSPRYKIIEKRQSVAFWCNPISGHATLYWYQQILGQGPKLLIQFQNNGVVDDSQLPKDRFSAERLKGVDSTLKIQPAKLEDSAVYLCASSSGNQPQHFGDGTRLSIL.

This chain links TRBV6-5 with TRBJ1-4; D unclear. This CDR3 has 16 amino acids. V lost 0 bases and J lost 0, with 8 bases in between. Germline V gene data show CDR1 as MNHEY and CDR2 as SVGAGI. The CDR3 DNA reads as TGTGCCAGCAGTTACTCCTCTCCTGCAACTAATGAAAAACTGTTTTTT. Encoded protein: CASSYSSPATNEKLFF.